A selection of T cell receptor beta chains follows, all from one sample in a study of blood T cell repertoires in COVID-19. Measured with immunoSEQ multiplex PCR; TCRdb has only the in-frame clones, and not every one. The data hold around 170,000 clones, with roughly 80% observed a single time. The sequenced sample consisted of peripheral blood. These receptors came from a woman aged 80 or older with acute or convalescent COVID-19. Both conserved end residues are part of each CDR3. D genes are given only for firm matches. The size of a clone is reported for some rows only, either as once, few or many, or as a class for expanded clones.

CDR3	DNA	D	J	size	V
CASSQATSGGAYGELFF	TGTGCCAGCAGCCAAGCGACTAGCGGGGGGGCCTACGGGGAGCTGTTTTTT	TRBD2	TRBJ2-2	.	TRBV3-1/TRBV3-2
CASSSLGQGAGETQYF	TGCGCCAGCAGCTCCCTCGGACAGGGAGCGGGAGAGACCCAGTACTTC	TRBD1	TRBJ2-5	.	TRBV5-1
CASSQDQSGGANTGELFF	TGTGCCAGCAGCCAAGATCAGAGCGGGGGGGCTAACACCGGGGAGCTGTTTTTT	TRBD2	TRBJ2-2	.	TRBV4-2
CASRLGGGLADTQYF	TGTGCCAGCAGGCTAGGGGGGGGCCTCGCAGATACGCAGTATTTT	.	TRBJ2-3	.	TRBV5-6
CASSATPATSYEQYF	TGCGCCAGCAGTGCGACTCCCGCTACCTCCTACGAGCAGTACTTC	.	TRBJ2-7	.	TRBV5-1
CASSDGSYGYTF	TGTGCCAGCAGTGACGGGTCCTATGGCTACACCTTC	.	TRBJ1-2	few	TRBV2
CASSLQLEQYF	TGTGCCAGCAGTCTCCAACTCGAGCAGTACTTC	.	TRBJ2-7	.	TRBV6-5
CASSQGGITGTNTEAFF	TGTGCCAGCAGCCAAGGAGGGATCACGGGTACGAACACTGAAGCTTTCTTT	.	TRBJ1-1	.	TRBV3-1/TRBV3-2
CAWSGGSLYEQYF	TGTGCCTGGAGTGGCGGGAGCCTCTACGAGCAGTACTTC	TRBD2	TRBJ2-7	.	TRBV30
CASSHLGLAGGETQYF	TGTGCCAGCAGCCATTTAGGACTAGCGGGAGGAGAGACCCAGTACTTC	TRBD2	TRBJ2-5	.	TRBV2
CASSLAAGENTEAFF	TGTGCCAGCAGTTTAGCCGCAGGGGAGAACACTGAAGCTTTCTTT	.	TRBJ1-1	.	TRBV27
CASSLQGVISGELFF	TGTGCCAGCAGCTTACAGGGCGTCATTTCCGGGGAGCTGTTTTTT	.	TRBJ2-2	few	TRBV5-6
CASSPGRPSYEQYF	TGTGCCAGCTCACCAGGGCGCCCTTCCTACGAGCAGTACTTC	.	TRBJ2-7	once	TRBV18
CASRGLAGGLNNEQFF	TGCGCCAGCAGGGGACTAGCGGGGGGCCTAAACAATGAGCAGTTCTTC	TRBD2	TRBJ2-1	.	TRBV5-1
CASSGTREPYEQYF	TGTGCCAGTAGTGGGACGCGGGAGCCTTACGAGCAGTACTTC	TRBD2	TRBJ2-7	few	TRBV19
CASSHMALSGNTIYF	TGTGCCAGCAGCCATATGGCCCTCTCTGGAAACACCATATATTTT	.	TRBJ1-3	few	TRBV3-1/TRBV3-2
CASSEDSLYNSPLHF	TGCGCCAGCAGCGAGGACAGCCTCTATAATTCACCCCTCCACTTT	.	TRBJ1-6	.	TRBV5-1
CASSAGANYGYTF	TGTGCCAGCAGCGCCGGGGCTAACTATGGCTACACCTTC	.	TRBJ1-2	.	TRBV12-3/TRBV12-4
CASSLRSGGGGIGETQYF	TGTGCCAGCAGCTTACGAAGCGGGGGGGGAGGGATTGGAGAGACCCAGTACTTC	TRBD2	TRBJ2-5	.	TRBV11-2
CASSLSERVNSPLHF	TGTGCCAGCAGCTTAAGCGAACGGGTCAATTCACCCCTCCACTTT	.	TRBJ1-6	.	TRBV11-2
CASSPLGTGGYNEQFF	TGTGCCAGCTCACCACTTGGGACAGGGGGTTACAATGAGCAGTTCTTC	TRBD1	TRBJ2-1	.	TRBV18
CASSHRDRGTEAFF	TGTGCCAGCAGCCACCGGGACAGGGGCACTGAAGCTTTCTTT	TRBD1	TRBJ1-1	.	TRBV3-1/TRBV3-2
CASSLVGQGGDEQFF	TGCGCCAGCAGCTTGGTGGGGCAGGGGGGCGATGAGCAGTTCTTC	.	TRBJ2-1	.	TRBV5-1
CASSPLGGDNEQFF	TGTGCCAGTAGTCCGCTCGGAGGGGACAATGAGCAGTTCTTC	.	TRBJ2-1	.	TRBV19
CASSPRRRGQPSGANVLTF	TGTGCCAGCAGCCCCAGGCGGAGGGGGCAACCTTCTGGGGCCAACGTCCTGACTTTC	.	TRBJ2-6	.	TRBV3-1/TRBV3-2
CASSDDRSGANVLTF	TGTGCCAGCAGTGACGACAGGTCGGGGGCCAACGTCCTGACTTTC	.	TRBJ2-6	.	TRBV6-1
CASRPQGARGNTIYF	TGTGCCAGTAGGCCACAGGGGGCGAGGGGAAACACCATATATTTT	TRBD1	TRBJ1-3	.	TRBV19
CASSFLGVDTGELFF	TGTGCCAGTAGCTTCCTAGGAGTGGACACCGGGGAGCTGTTTTTT	.	TRBJ2-2	.	TRBV19
CASSRDSENSPLHF	TGCGCCAGCAGCCGGGACAGCGAGAATTCACCCCTCCACTTT	TRBD1	TRBJ1-6	few	TRBV5-1
CATSDSGTGAYEQYF	TGTGCCACCAGTGACTCCGGGACAGGGGCTTACGAGCAGTACTTC	TRBD1	TRBJ2-7	.	TRBV24-1
CASSRTSGTNEQFF	TGTGCCAGCAGTAGGACTAGCGGGACCAATGAGCAGTTCTTC	TRBD2	TRBJ2-1	.	TRBV2
CASGPGGNTEAFF	TGTGCTAGTGGACCAGGGGGGAACACTGAAGCTTTCTTT	TRBD1	TRBJ1-1	.	TRBV12-5
CASSLVAGAYNEQFF	TGTGCCAGCAGCTTAGTAGCGGGGGCTTACAATGAGCAGTTCTTC	TRBD2	TRBJ2-1	few	TRBV11-2
CASSRHMGQRGNTIYF	TGTGCCAGCAGTCGACATATGGGACAGCGGGGAAACACCATATATTTT	TRBD1	TRBJ1-3	few	TRBV6-6
CASSLVREANYGYTF	TGCGCCAGCAGCTTGGTCAGGGAAGCTAACTATGGCTACACCTTC	.	TRBJ1-2	.	TRBV5-1
CASRTGTANENTIYF	TGTGCCAGCAGAACCGGGACAGCTAATGAAAACACCATATATTTT	TRBD1	TRBJ1-3	.	TRBV28
CASSQGLAGLNEQFF	TGTGCCAGCTCTCAGGGACTAGCGGGGCTCAATGAGCAGTTCTTC	TRBD2	TRBJ2-1	.	TRBV18
CASSFGQDEKLFF	TGTGCCAGCAGCTTCGGACAGGATGAAAAACTGTTTTTT	TRBD1	TRBJ1-4	.	TRBV5-4
CASRSQRETPRETQYF	TGTGCCAGCAGATCCCAGCGGGAGACTCCCAGGGAGACCCAGTACTTC	TRBD2	TRBJ2-5	.	TRBV5-4
CASSRNRDDTEAFF	TGTGCCAGCAGTAGGAACAGGGACGACACTGAAGCTTTCTTT	.	TRBJ1-1	.	TRBV6-2/TRBV6-3
CASSLGGGGGANVLTF	TGCGCCAGCAGCTTGGGCGGGGGCGGGGGGGCCAACGTCCTGACTTTC	.	TRBJ2-6	.	TRBV5-1
CASSSGGSGNTIYF	TGTGCCAGTAGTAGCGGGGGCTCTGGAAACACCATATATTTT	.	TRBJ1-3	.	TRBV19